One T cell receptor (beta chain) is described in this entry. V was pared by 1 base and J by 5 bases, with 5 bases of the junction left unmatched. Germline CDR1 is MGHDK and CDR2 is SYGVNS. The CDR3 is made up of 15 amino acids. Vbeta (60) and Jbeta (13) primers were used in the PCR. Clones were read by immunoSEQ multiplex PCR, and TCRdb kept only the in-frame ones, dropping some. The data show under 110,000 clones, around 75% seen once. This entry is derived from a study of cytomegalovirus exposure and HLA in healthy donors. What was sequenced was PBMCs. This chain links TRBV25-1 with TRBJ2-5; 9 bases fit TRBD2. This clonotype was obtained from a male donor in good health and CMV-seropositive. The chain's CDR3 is CASSEFLAGLETQYF. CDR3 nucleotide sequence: TGTGCCAGCAGTGAATTCCTAGCGGGACTTGAGACCCAGTACTTC.